These T cell receptor beta chains were read from a single sample in a study of regulatory T cells in long-lasting Graves disease. TCRdb reanalysed the multiplex PCR reads using MiXCR and keeps one entry per CDR3 protein. The sample has 430,000 or so distinct CDR3 sequences; roughly 23% are singletons. The sequences come from peripheral blood mononuclear cells (PBMCs), collected when the disease was refractory, from a patient treated with antithyroid drugs. These receptors were taken from a female donor with Graves disease. CDR3s include the opening cysteine and the closing phenylalanine or tryptophan. The order of the fields is D gene, J gene, clone size, V gene, CDR3 protein, CDR3 DNA. The D gene is left open where the match is weak. The listing skips clone size in some rows; elsewhere it reads once, few, many or a size class.

D: -
J: TRBJ2-1
size: -
V: TRBV29-1
CDR3: CSASEGYNEQFF
DNA: TGCAGCGCCTCAGAAGGCTACAATGAGCAGTTCTTC

D: -
J: TRBJ2-7
size: few
V: TRBV6-1
CDR3: CASSELGEIYEQYF
DNA: TGTGCCAGCAGTGAGCTAGGGGAAATTTACGAGCAGTACTTC

D: TRBD1
J: TRBJ1-1
size: few
V: TRBV27
CDR3: CASSYRGLDFTEAFF
DNA: TGTGCCAGCAGTTACAGGGGGCTGGATTTCACTGAAGCTTTCTTT

D: TRBD1
J: TRBJ2-2
size: -
V: TRBV5-6
CDR3: CASSLPGQITGELFF
DNA: TGTGCCAGCAGCCTCCCGGGACAGATCACCGGGGAGCTGTTTTTT

D: -
J: TRBJ1-2
size: many
V: TRBV15
CDR3: CATSREPGRSIGYGYTF
DNA: TGTGCCACCAGCAGAGAACCCGGACGGTCGATCGGCTATGGCTACACCTTC

D: TRBD1
J: TRBJ2-5
size: -
V: TRBV9
CDR3: CASSVAGGFEAQYF
DNA: TGTGCCAGCAGCGTAGCAGGGGGATTTGAGGCCCAGTACTTC

D: -
J: TRBJ2-4
size: -
V: TRBV11-2
CDR3: CASSFSGIAELAKNIQYF
DNA: TGTGCCAGCAGCTTTAGTGGGATAGCGGAGCTAGCCAAAAACATTCAGTACTTC

D: -
J: TRBJ1-3
size: -
V: TRBV27
CDR3: CASSTGLGSGNTIYF
DNA: TGTGCCAGCAGTACAGGACTGGGCTCTGGAAACACCATATATTTT

D: TRBD2
J: TRBJ2-2
size: many
V: TRBV20-1
CDR3: CSAKDLAGDTGELFF
DNA: TGCAGTGCTAAAGATTTAGCGGGAGACACCGGGGAGCTGTTTTTT

D: -
J: TRBJ2-2
size: -
V: TRBV28
CDR3: CASSLTGTTGELFF
DNA: TGTGCCAGCAGTTTAACGGGCACCACCGGGGAGCTGTTTTTT

D: TRBD2
J: TRBJ2-7
size: few
V: TRBV12-3/TRBV12-4
CDR3: CASSFFTSGSLEQYF
DNA: TGTGCCAGCAGTTTTTTTACTAGCGGGAGTTTAGAGCAGTACTTC

D: -
J: TRBJ2-7
size: -
V: TRBV11-2
CDR3: CASSSPERRAYEQYF
DNA: TGTGCCAGCAGCTCCCCGGAGAGGAGGGCCTACGAGCAGTACTTC